This TCR beta chain was found in a study of blood T cell repertoires in COVID-19. Study summary: COVID-19 samples collected from the United States, Italy and Spain covered acute and convalescent phases. Sources were T cells, B-cell-depleted T cells, or PBMCs; the material itself was cDNA or gDNA.

The study counted Cohort 3 donors as recovered given two negative PCRs, clearance, or symptom resolution. Germline-derived CDR1 and CDR2 are LGHDT and YNNKEL (reference sequence). The V segment lost 4 bases and the J segment 0 bases; nucleotides outside the gene matches: 2. The CDR3 spans 15 residues. Clones were read by immunoSEQ multiplex PCR, and TCRdb kept only the in-frame ones, dropping some. Of 430,000 or so clones detected, around nine tenths appear once; the ten largest clones hold roughly 1.9%. V gene TRBV3-1 (or the pseudogene TRBV3-2) combines with J gene TRBJ2-1; 8 nucleotides line up with TRBD2. The specimen was PBMCs or T cells enriched from blood (not recorded which). This TCR was recovered from a woman aged 40-49 years who had recovered from COVID-19. The CDR3 nucleotides are TGTGCCAGCAGCCGGGGACTAGACTCCTACAATGAGCAGTTCTTC. Translating gives CASSRGLDSYNEQFF.